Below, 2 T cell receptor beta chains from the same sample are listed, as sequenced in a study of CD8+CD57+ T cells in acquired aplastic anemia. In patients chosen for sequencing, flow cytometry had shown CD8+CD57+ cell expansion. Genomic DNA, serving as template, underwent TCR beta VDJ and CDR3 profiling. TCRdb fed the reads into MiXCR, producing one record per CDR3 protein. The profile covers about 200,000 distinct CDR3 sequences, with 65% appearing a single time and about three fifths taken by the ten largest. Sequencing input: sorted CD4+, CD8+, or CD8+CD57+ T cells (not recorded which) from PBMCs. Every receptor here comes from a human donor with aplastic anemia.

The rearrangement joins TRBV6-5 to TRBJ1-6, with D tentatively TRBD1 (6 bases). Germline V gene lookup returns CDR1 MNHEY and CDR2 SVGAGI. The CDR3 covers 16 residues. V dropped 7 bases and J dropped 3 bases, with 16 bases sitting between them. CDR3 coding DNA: TGTGCCAGCAACCAGGGCAGGGGTAACTATAATTCACCCCTCCACTTT. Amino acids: CASNQGRGNYNSPLHF.

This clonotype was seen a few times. CDR3 bases: TGTGCCAGCAGCCAAGGAGGTACTAGCACAGATACGCAGTATTTT. It is translated as CASSQGGTSTDTQYF. The chain is built from TRBV25-1 and TRBJ2-3, with D possibly TRBD2 on 5 matching bases. Germline values: CDR1 MGHDK, CDR2 SYGVNS. V was pared by 6 bases and J by 0 bases, with 13 bases between. The CDR3 is 15 amino acids.